A selection of T cell receptor beta chains follows, all from one sample in a study of CD8 T cells in Susac syndrome. Each CDR3 protein is one row after TCRdb ran MiXCR on the immunoSEQ multiplex PCR reads. The top ten hold less than 0.3% of the sample, which has over 15,000 distinct CDR3 sequences, approximately 95% seen once. The sequencing input was CD8+ T cells from PBMCs. These receptors were taken from a human donor in good health. CDR3s include the opening cysteine and the closing phenylalanine or tryptophan. Each record gives: CDR3 protein, CDR3 DNA, J gene, D gene, V gene, clone size. D genes are given only for firm matches. Rows may omit the clone size; those that give it use once, few, many or a size class.

CDR3aa: CASSWTPQGAKNEQFF
CDR3nt: TGCGCCAGCAGCTGGACCCCCCAGGGGGCAAAAAATGAGCAGTTCTTC
j_gene: TRBJ2-1
d_gene: TRBD1
v_gene: TRBV5-1
abundance: NA

CDR3aa: CASSTNRGQGTEAFF
CDR3nt: TGCGCCAGCAGCACAAACAGGGGGCAAGGCACTGAAGCTTTCTTT
j_gene: TRBJ1-1
d_gene: TRBD1
v_gene: TRBV5-1
abundance: NA

CDR3aa: CASSLQAYRDNEQFF
CDR3nt: TGTGCCAGCAGTTTACAGGCTTATCGCGACAATGAGCAGTTCTTC
j_gene: TRBJ2-1
d_gene: NA
v_gene: TRBV28
abundance: once

CDR3aa: CASSLDWGGRNGYTF
CDR3nt: TGTGCCAGCAGCTTAGATTGGGGGGGTCGGAACGGCTACACCTTC
j_gene: TRBJ1-2
d_gene: NA
v_gene: TRBV7-9
abundance: NA

CDR3aa: CASSSTIAGGYLGNEQFF
CDR3nt: TGTGCCAGCAGCTCCACCATAGCGGGAGGGTATTTGGGGAATGAGCAGTTCTTC
j_gene: TRBJ2-1
d_gene: TRBD2
v_gene: TRBV7-3
abundance: NA

CDR3aa: CASSGTAVRYGYTF
CDR3nt: TGTGCCAGCAGTGGGACAGCTGTCCGCTATGGCTACACCTTC
j_gene: TRBJ1-2
d_gene: TRBD1
v_gene: TRBV27
abundance: NA

CDR3aa: CASSIDVMAGNGYTF
CDR3nt: TGTGCCAGTAGTATAGATGTCATGGCAGGGAATGGCTACACCTTC
j_gene: TRBJ1-2
d_gene: NA
v_gene: TRBV19
abundance: NA

CDR3aa: CASSQSGRPYNEQFF
CDR3nt: TGTGCCAGCAGCCAAAGCGGGAGGCCCTACAATGAGCAGTTCTTC
j_gene: TRBJ2-1
d_gene: TRBD2
v_gene: TRBV7-2
abundance: NA

CDR3aa: CASSSSGQGYVGTRNTEAFF
CDR3nt: TGCGCCAGCAGCTCATCGGGACAGGGGTATGTAGGGACTCGGAACACTGAAGCTTTCTTT
j_gene: TRBJ1-1
d_gene: TRBD1
v_gene: TRBV5-1
abundance: NA

CDR3aa: CSAREGSYGYTF
CDR3nt: TGCAGTGCTAGAGAGGGGTCCTATGGCTACACCTTC
j_gene: TRBJ1-2
d_gene: NA
v_gene: TRBV20-1
abundance: NA

CDR3aa: CASSYKGEQFF
CDR3nt: TGTGCCAGCAGTTACAAAGGGGAGCAGTTCTTC
j_gene: TRBJ2-1
d_gene: NA
v_gene: TRBV6-5
abundance: NA

CDR3aa: CASSPRTSAQNIQYF
CDR3nt: TGTGCCAGCAGCCCACGGACTAGCGCGCAAAACATTCAGTACTTC
j_gene: TRBJ2-4
d_gene: TRBD2
v_gene: TRBV7-9
abundance: NA

CDR3aa: CATSLRGSATNEKLFF
CDR3nt: TGTGCCACCTCCCTTAGGGGTTCTGCAACTAATGAAAAACTGTTTTTT
j_gene: TRBJ1-4
d_gene: NA
v_gene: TRBV19
abundance: NA

CDR3aa: CASSDGTGPNYGYTF
CDR3nt: TGTGCCAGCAGTGATGGTACAGGACCTAACTATGGCTACACCTTC
j_gene: TRBJ1-2
d_gene: NA
v_gene: TRBV2
abundance: NA

CDR3aa: CASSLVGTENEQFF
CDR3nt: TGTGCCAGCAGCTTAGTGGGGACTGAGAATGAGCAGTTCTTC
j_gene: TRBJ2-1
d_gene: NA
v_gene: TRBV7-8
abundance: once

CDR3aa: CASSPRGLNTEAFF
CDR3nt: TGTGCCAGCAGTCCCCGGGGGCTGAACACTGAAGCTTTCTTT
j_gene: TRBJ1-1
d_gene: NA
v_gene: TRBV28
abundance: NA

CDR3aa: CASSWAGWGTDTQYF
CDR3nt: TGTGCCAGCAGCTGGGCAGGGTGGGGCACAGATACGCAGTATTTT
j_gene: TRBJ2-3
d_gene: NA
v_gene: TRBV7-9
abundance: NA

CDR3aa: CASSPAVTGIHEQYF
CDR3nt: TGTGCCAGCAGCCCTGCGGTGACAGGGATCCACGAGCAGTACTTC
j_gene: TRBJ2-7
d_gene: TRBD1
v_gene: TRBV13
abundance: NA

CDR3aa: CASSPRGTQQYF
CDR3nt: TGTGCCAGCAGTCCAAGAGGGACCCAGCAGTACTTC
j_gene: TRBJ2-7
d_gene: NA
v_gene: TRBV28
abundance: NA

CDR3aa: CSATTGTVNTEAFF
CDR3nt: TGCAGCGCAACAACCGGGACAGTGAACACTGAAGCTTTCTTT
j_gene: TRBJ1-1
d_gene: TRBD1
v_gene: TRBV29-1
abundance: once

CDR3aa: CASSPLIDRGLTDTQYF
CDR3nt: TGTGCCAGCAGCCCCCTGATAGACCGAGGACTCACAGATACGCAGTATTTT
j_gene: TRBJ2-3
d_gene: NA
v_gene: TRBV7-8
abundance: NA

CDR3aa: CASSPWDSLQETQYF
CDR3nt: TGTGCTAGCAGCCCCTGGGACAGCCTACAAGAGACCCAGTACTTC
j_gene: TRBJ2-5
d_gene: TRBD1
v_gene: TRBV7-7
abundance: NA

CDR3aa: CASSSGQDELYEQYF
CDR3nt: TGTGCCAGCAGTTCCGGACAGGATGAGCTCTACGAGCAGTACTTC
j_gene: TRBJ2-7
d_gene: TRBD1
v_gene: TRBV6-6
abundance: few

CDR3aa: CASSLQGENIQYF
CDR3nt: TGTGCCAGCAGTTTACAGGGTGAAAACATTCAGTACTTC
j_gene: TRBJ2-4
d_gene: NA
v_gene: TRBV28
abundance: NA

CDR3aa: CATSRGGGTGELFF
CDR3nt: TGTGCCACCAGCAGAGGAGGGGGCACCGGGGAGCTGTTTTTT
j_gene: TRBJ2-2
d_gene: NA
v_gene: TRBV15
abundance: NA

CDR3aa: CATHPTTAGIGYEQYF
CDR3nt: TGTGCCACACACCCGACCACGGCGGGTATAGGTTACGAGCAGTACTTC
j_gene: TRBJ2-7
d_gene: NA
v_gene: TRBV28
abundance: NA

CDR3aa: CASSYSTPNEQFF
CDR3nt: TGTGCCAGCAGCTACTCGACTCCGAATGAGCAGTTCTTC
j_gene: TRBJ2-1
d_gene: NA
v_gene: TRBV27
abundance: NA

CDR3aa: CASSLVTGHDEKLFF
CDR3nt: TGTGCCAGCAGCTTAGTAACAGGGCACGATGAAAAACTGTTTTTT
j_gene: TRBJ1-4
d_gene: NA
v_gene: TRBV7-9
abundance: NA

CDR3aa: CASSPSGLRELTDTQYF
CDR3nt: TGTGCCAGCAGTCCCTCCGGGTTGCGGGAGCTCACAGATACGCAGTATTTT
j_gene: TRBJ2-3
d_gene: TRBD2
v_gene: TRBV27
abundance: once

CDR3aa: CATSRENSPLHF
CDR3nt: TGTGCCACCAGCAGAGAGAATTCACCCCTCCACTTT
j_gene: TRBJ1-6
d_gene: NA
v_gene: TRBV15
abundance: NA

CDR3aa: CASSVAQGAYEQFF
CDR3nt: TGTGCCAGCAGCGTGGCCCAGGGGGCATATGAGCAGTTCTTC
j_gene: TRBJ2-1
d_gene: TRBD1
v_gene: TRBV9
abundance: NA

CDR3aa: CASSLAPGLAEYNEQFF
CDR3nt: TGTGCCAGCAGCTTGGCCCCGGGACTAGCGGAGTACAATGAGCAGTTCTTC
j_gene: TRBJ2-1
d_gene: TRBD2
v_gene: TRBV5-6
abundance: NA

CDR3aa: CATSRETSSSYNEQFF
CDR3nt: TGTGCCACCAGCAGAGAGACTAGTTCCTCCTACAATGAGCAGTTCTTC
j_gene: TRBJ2-1
d_gene: NA
v_gene: TRBV15
abundance: NA